These 29 T cell receptor beta chains came from one sample sequenced in a study of shared clonotypes between healthy human individuals. Clones were sequenced by immunoSEQ multiplex PCR, and TCRdb holds only the in-frame ones, with some missing. The sample yields fewer than 850,000 clones, 80% to 95% seen once. The sequenced material came from memory CD8+ T cells from PBMCs. Subset given: CD45RO+ cells pooled with CCR7-negative TemRA cells. These receptors were obtained from a man aged 18 to 29 in good health. Some clones in this sample may be carry-over from other donors' samples.

V gene TRBV27 combines with J gene TRBJ2-4, with D perhaps TRBD1 (6 bases). The CDR3 sequence is 16 residues long. Germline V gene data show CDR1 as MNHEY and CDR2 as SMNVEV (reference sequence). V was pared by 7 bases and J by 1 base, with 17 bases between. CDR3 in amino acids: CASTLTGTMAKNIQYF. In nucleotides, the CDR3 is TGTGCCAGCACCTTGACCGGGACAATGGCCAAAAACATTCAGTACTTC.

V gene TRBV14 combines with J gene TRBJ2-7; D ambiguous. Germline assignment: CDR1 SGHDN and CDR2 FVKESK. The CDR3 runs 13 residues. Trimming pared 2 bases from V and 3 bases from J, leaving 8 bases between. CDR3 residues: CASSQSYNYEQYF. CDR3 bases: TGTGCCAGCAGCCAAAGTTATAACTACGAGCAGTACTTC.

In regard to this clone: The sample has other DNA sequences that encode this CDR3 too. The chain combines TRBV7-9 with TRBJ2-3; 8 nucleotides match TRBD1. The V gene end was trimmed by 5 bases and the J gene end by 1 base; junction bases not matched to a gene: 8. This CDR3 contains 16 residues. Germline V gives CDR1 SEHNR, CDR2 FQNEAQ (reference sequence). The CDR3 DNA reads as TGTGCCAGCAGCCCCCGACAGGGGAGCGGCACAGATACGCAGTATTTT. This sequence encodes CASSPRQGSGTDTQYF.

The chain combines TRBV5-1 with TRBJ2-7; D is undetermined. Trimming left V 4 bases short and J 0 bases short, with 11 bases between. The germline V gene encodes CDR1 SGHRS and CDR2 YFSETQ. The CDR3 length is 14 residues. The CDR3 nucleotides are TGCGCCAGCAGCCCAGGACGGAGCTCCTACGAGCAGTACTTC. Its translation is CASSPGRSSYEQYF.

Turning to this clone: Other DNA sequences of this sample code for an identical CDR3. The V and J genes are TRBV6-5 and TRBJ1-1; the D is unclear. The V and J ends lost 0 bases and 1 base respectively, with 6 bases between them. This CDR3 is 14 amino acids long. CDR1 and CDR2 from the germline V gene are MNHEY and SVGAGI. The DNA for the CDR3 is TGTGCCAGCAGTTACTCACTAGGGAACACTGAAGCTTTCTTT. Translation gives CASSYSLGNTEAFF.

The V gene is TRBV5-1, the J gene TRBJ1-1, with D tentatively TRBD1 (5 bases). Trimming took 2 bases from V and 5 from J, leaving 13 bases between them. This CDR3 spans 14 amino acids. Germline V lookup: CDR1 SGHRS, CDR2 YFSETQ. This chain's CDR3 is CASSFLGLGTEAFF. CDR3 bases: TGCGCCAGCAGCTTTCTGGGGCTGGGGACTGAAGCTTTCTTT.

The V gene is TRBV25-1, the J gene TRBJ2-5; possibly TRBD2 for D (5 bases). The CDR3 spans 15 residues. V shed 4 bases and J shed 9 bases, with 21 bases lying between them. Germline loops: CDR1 MGHDK, CDR2 SYGVNS. This chain's CDR3 is CASSVNKGEGLSQYF. DNA of the CDR3: TGTGCCAGCAGTGTAAATAAGGGAGAAGGGCTGTCCCAGTACTTC.

The V and J genes are TRBV4-3 and TRBJ2-2; D unclear. Germline loops: CDR1 LGHNA, CDR2 YSLEER. Trimming pared 4 bases from V and 1 base from J, leaving 13 bases between. The CDR3 loop spans 16 amino acids. This CDR3 reads CASSLKYPQNTGELFF. CDR3 in DNA: TGCGCCAGCAGCCTCAAATACCCTCAGAACACCGGGGAGCTGTTTTTT.

A few counts support this clone. The V call is TRBV4-3, the J call TRBJ2-7, with D unresolved. The CDR3 is 15 residues long. CDR1 and CDR2 (germline): LGHNA, YSLEER. V was trimmed by 0 bases and J by 1 base, leaving 10 bases between them. CDR3 sequence: CASSQDGATSYEQYF. CDR3 sequence (DNA): TGCGCCAGCAGCCAAGACGGAGCGACGTCCTACGAGCAGTACTTC.

The rearrangement links TRBV27 to TRBJ1-2; D unclear. In germline, CDR1 is MNHEY, CDR2 SMNVEV (reference sequence). The V and J ends lost 8 bases and 2 bases respectively, with 15 bases between them. The CDR3 is made up of 14 amino acids. CDR3 in amino acids: CASGPGRKNYGYTF. Written as DNA, the CDR3 is TGTGCCAGCGGACCCGGACGGAAAAACTATGGCTACACCTTC.

The chain is built from TRBV9 and TRBJ2-2; TRBD2 is a possible D gene (6 bases). Germline CDR1 is SGDLS and CDR2 is YYNGEE. V lost 0 bases and J 0 bases, leaving 12 bases between the germline ends. The CDR3 sequence is 17 residues long. In DNA form, the CDR3 reads TGTGCCAGCAGCGTAGATCGAGCGGGCACGAACACCGGGGAGCTGTTTTTT. It encodes CASSVDRAGTNTGELFF.

As regards this clone: Other DNA sequences in the same sample also yield this CDR3. The rearrangement uses TRBV6-6 and TRBJ2-1; D unclear. The germline V and J ends were trimmed by 4 bases and 1 base, with 5 bases remaining between them. The CDR3 loop spans 13 amino acids. Germline-derived CDR1 and CDR2 are MNHNY and SVGAGI (reference sequence). CDR3: CASSSESYNEQFF. In DNA, the CDR3 is TGTGCCAGCAGTTCCGAATCCTACAATGAGCAGTTCTTC.

The chain combines TRBV28 with TRBJ2-7; D may be TRBD1 (5 bases). Germline V gene lookup returns CDR1 MDHEN and CDR2 SYDVKM. CDR3 length equals 14 residues. Trimming took 3 bases from V and 2 from J, leaving 11 bases between them. Here the CDR3 DNA reads TGTGCCAGCAGTTTTAAGGACACCCCCTACGAGCAGTACTTC. The encoded protein is CASSFKDTPYEQYF.

The genes are TRBV5-6 and TRBJ2-7; 7 bases line up with TRBD1. Germline V CDR1 and CDR2: SGHDT, YYEEEE. V gave up 1 base and J gave up 2 bases; unmatched junction bases: 3. The CDR3 is 14 residues long. Written as DNA, the CDR3 is TGTGCCAGCAGCTTGCTAGGGACAGCCTACGAGCAGTACTTC. Amino acids: CASSLLGTAYEQYF.

This chain links TRBV10-2 with TRBJ2-1; the D gene is possibly TRBD1 (6 bases). Trimming took off 6 bases at V and 6 bases at J, with 9 bases between the two ends. The germline CDR1 and CDR2 sequences are WSHSY and SAAADI. This CDR3 spans 12 amino acids. In nucleotides, the CDR3 is TGCGCCAGCAGACAGGGTCGCAATGAGCAGTTCTTC. Residues: CASRQGRNEQFF.

The chain couples TRBV7-9 to TRBJ2-3, with 10 bases identical to TRBD2. The junction had 9 bases not matched to a gene; V was cut back by 7 bases and J by 2 bases. Looked up from germline, CDR1 is SEHNR and CDR2 is FQNEAQ (reference sequence). The CDR3 spans 16 residues. The CDR3 region is CASNYPTSGATDTQYF. The CDR3 DNA is TGTGCCAGCAACTATCCAACTAGCGGGGCCACAGATACGCAGTATTTT. The full variable domain, rest sourced from reference TRBV7-9 and TRBJ2-3, is DTGVSQNPRHKITKRGQNVTFRCDPISEHNRLYWYRQTLGQGPEFLTYFQNEAQLEKSRLLSDRFSAERPKGSFSTLEIQRTEQGDSAMYLCASNYPTSGATDTQYFGPGTRLTVL.

CDR3 in DNA: TGTGCCAGCAGTGACCGGGGGCCCTACGAGCAGTACTTC. Its protein is CASSDRGPYEQYF. J is TRBJ2-7 and V is TRBV25-1; D is perhaps TRBD1 or TRBD2 (6 bases each). CDR3 size: 13 residues. CDR1 is MGHDK, CDR2 SYGVNS, per germline. Trimming took 3 bases from V and 2 from J, leaving 8 bases between them.

The rearrangement joins TRBV29-1 to TRBJ1-2, with unresolved D. The CDR3 is made up of 14 amino acids. V shed 7 bases and J shed 0 bases, with 15 bases lying between them. Germline V gene sequence: CDR1 SQVTM, CDR2 ANQGSEA. The CDR3 reads CSAPSEGANYGYTF. CDR3 DNA sequence: TGCAGCGCTCCTAGCGAGGGAGCTAACTATGGCTACACCTTC.

CDR3 in amino acids: CSVGWSDNYGYTF. In DNA form, the CDR3 reads TGCAGCGTTGGGTGGTCTGACAACTATGGCTACACCTTC. The rearrangement joins TRBV29-1 to TRBJ1-2; D uncertain. This CDR3 region has 13 residues. CDR1 SQVTM and CDR2 ANQGSEA come from the germline V gene. V lost 4 bases to trimming and J lost 2 bases, with 11 bases between them.

V is TRBV14 and J is TRBJ2-3; TRBD2 matches 10 bases. The V and J ends lost 4 bases and 4 bases, in that order; junction bases with no gene match: 5. Germline assignment: CDR1 SGHDN and CDR2 FVKESK. The CDR3 length is 15 residues. CDR3 residues: CASSLLAGVADTQYF. As DNA, the CDR3 is TGTGCCAGCAGCCTTCTAGCGGGAGTGGCAGATACGCAGTATTTT.

This clone was seen once. The chain combines TRBV2 with TRBJ2-7; TRBD1 is a possible D gene (5 bases). V was cut by 7 bases and J by 2 bases, with 12 bases left in between. Germline loops: CDR1 SNHLY, CDR2 FYNNEI. There are 13 residues in the CDR3. The CDR3 sequence: CASTWTSAYEQYF. The CDR3 DNA reads as TGTGCCAGCACCTGGACATCGGCCTACGAGCAGTACTTC.

V and J are TRBV6-1 and TRBJ2-2; no clear D gene. This CDR3 contains 11 residues. Trimming left V 6 bases short and J 5 bases short, with 4 bases between. Germline V gene lookup returns CDR1 MNHNS and CDR2 SASEGT. In nucleotides, the CDR3 is TGTGCCAGCAGCGTGACCGGGGAGCTGTTTTTT. It is translated as CASSVTGELFF.

The rearrangement uses TRBV5-1 and TRBJ1-4; D gene unclear. The V gene lost 3 bases and the J gene lost 8 bases, with 17 bases spanning the gap. The germline V gene encodes CDR1 SGHRS and CDR2 YFSETQ. The CDR3 is made up of 15 amino acids. CDR3: CASSWEGNLGEKLFF. CDR3 in DNA: TGCGCCAGCAGCTGGGAAGGGAACCTGGGGGAAAAACTGTTTTTT.

The J gene is TRBJ2-2, the V gene TRBV25-1, with 13 positions matching TRBD2. The CDR3 consists of 16 residues. The germline V gene encodes CDR1 MGHDK and CDR2 SYGVNS. The V gene end was trimmed by 8 bases and the J gene end by 7 bases; junction bases not matched to a gene: 10. CDR3 protein: CASQSAGLAGVGELFF. The CDR3 region has the DNA TGTGCCAGCCAGTCAGCCGGACTAGCGGGAGTCGGGGAGCTGTTTTTT.

The rearrangement joins TRBV2 to TRBJ2-7; 8 bases map to TRBD1. The length of the CDR3 is 16 residues. J was trimmed by 3 bases and V by 7 bases; bases with no gene match: 14. Germline values: CDR1 SNHLY, CDR2 FYNNEI. The CDR3 loop reads CASIKMPGTGLYEQYF. The CDR3 region has the DNA TGTGCCAGCATCAAAATGCCCGGGACAGGCCTCTACGAGCAGTACTTC.

The genes are TRBV10-3 and TRBJ2-7; D is undetermined. The germline V and J ends were trimmed by 2 bases and 1 base, with 9 bases remaining between them. This CDR3 comprises 14 residues. Germline CDR1 and CDR2: ENHRY and SYGVKD. This CDR3 is CAISEALKSYEQYF. The CDR3 nucleotides read TGTGCCATCAGTGAGGCCCTGAAATCCTACGAGCAGTACTTC.

This chain links TRBV28 with TRBJ2-1, with unresolved D. This CDR3 region has 13 residues. V was cut by 5 bases and J by 3 bases, with 8 bases left in between. CDR1 is MDHEN and CDR2 is SYDVKM in the germline V gene. CDR3 amino acids: CASSLGIYNEQFF. CDR3 DNA: TGTGCCAGCAGTCTTGGGATCTACAATGAGCAGTTCTTC.

J is TRBJ2-2 and V is TRBV25-1; 8 bases agree with TRBD1. The CDR3 is 16 residues long. Trimming took 6 bases from V and 5 from J; bases not matched to a gene: 11. Germline CDR1 MGHDK, CDR2 SYGVNS. CDR3 in amino acids: CASREGQGDRTGELFF. The CDR3 DNA sequence: TGTGCCAGCAGGGAAGGACAGGGTGATCGGACCGGGGAGCTGTTTTTT.

This rearrangement joins TRBV27 to TRBJ2-7, with D perhaps TRBD1 (8 bases). The CDR3 has 15 residues. V was clipped by 3 bases and J by 1 base, with 13 bases between them. Germline lookup yields CDR1 MNHEY and CDR2 SMNVEV (reference sequence). The CDR3 spells CASSFNRGGSYEQYF. DNA for the CDR3: TGTGCCAGCAGTTTCAACAGGGGGGGTTCCTACGAGCAGTACTTC.